This T cell receptor beta chain was sequenced in a study of blood T cell repertoires in COVID-19. Study overall: Both acute and convalescent COVID-19 samples were obtained from the United States, Italy and Spain. Nucleic acid was either cDNA or gDNA, and it came from T cells, B-cell-depleted T cells, or PBMCs.

Profiled with immunoSEQ multiplex PCR; TCRdb holds only in-frame clones, not every one. The sample consists of around 300,000 clones, 88% of them appearing once. The study counted Cohort 3 donors as recovered given two negative PCRs, clearance, or symptom resolution. Germline loops: CDR1 LGHNA, CDR2 YNFKEQ. CDR3 length: 14 residues. V dropped 1 base and J dropped 2 bases, with 8 bases sitting between them. The receptor comes from a woman younger than 45 who had recovered from COVID-19. V gene TRBV4-2 combines with J gene TRBJ1-2; no clear D gene. The material sequenced was PBMCs or T cells enriched from blood (not recorded which). The CDR3 protein is CASSQARVNYGYTF. The CDR3 DNA reads as TGTGCCAGCAGCCAAGCTCGGGTAAACTATGGCTACACCTTC.